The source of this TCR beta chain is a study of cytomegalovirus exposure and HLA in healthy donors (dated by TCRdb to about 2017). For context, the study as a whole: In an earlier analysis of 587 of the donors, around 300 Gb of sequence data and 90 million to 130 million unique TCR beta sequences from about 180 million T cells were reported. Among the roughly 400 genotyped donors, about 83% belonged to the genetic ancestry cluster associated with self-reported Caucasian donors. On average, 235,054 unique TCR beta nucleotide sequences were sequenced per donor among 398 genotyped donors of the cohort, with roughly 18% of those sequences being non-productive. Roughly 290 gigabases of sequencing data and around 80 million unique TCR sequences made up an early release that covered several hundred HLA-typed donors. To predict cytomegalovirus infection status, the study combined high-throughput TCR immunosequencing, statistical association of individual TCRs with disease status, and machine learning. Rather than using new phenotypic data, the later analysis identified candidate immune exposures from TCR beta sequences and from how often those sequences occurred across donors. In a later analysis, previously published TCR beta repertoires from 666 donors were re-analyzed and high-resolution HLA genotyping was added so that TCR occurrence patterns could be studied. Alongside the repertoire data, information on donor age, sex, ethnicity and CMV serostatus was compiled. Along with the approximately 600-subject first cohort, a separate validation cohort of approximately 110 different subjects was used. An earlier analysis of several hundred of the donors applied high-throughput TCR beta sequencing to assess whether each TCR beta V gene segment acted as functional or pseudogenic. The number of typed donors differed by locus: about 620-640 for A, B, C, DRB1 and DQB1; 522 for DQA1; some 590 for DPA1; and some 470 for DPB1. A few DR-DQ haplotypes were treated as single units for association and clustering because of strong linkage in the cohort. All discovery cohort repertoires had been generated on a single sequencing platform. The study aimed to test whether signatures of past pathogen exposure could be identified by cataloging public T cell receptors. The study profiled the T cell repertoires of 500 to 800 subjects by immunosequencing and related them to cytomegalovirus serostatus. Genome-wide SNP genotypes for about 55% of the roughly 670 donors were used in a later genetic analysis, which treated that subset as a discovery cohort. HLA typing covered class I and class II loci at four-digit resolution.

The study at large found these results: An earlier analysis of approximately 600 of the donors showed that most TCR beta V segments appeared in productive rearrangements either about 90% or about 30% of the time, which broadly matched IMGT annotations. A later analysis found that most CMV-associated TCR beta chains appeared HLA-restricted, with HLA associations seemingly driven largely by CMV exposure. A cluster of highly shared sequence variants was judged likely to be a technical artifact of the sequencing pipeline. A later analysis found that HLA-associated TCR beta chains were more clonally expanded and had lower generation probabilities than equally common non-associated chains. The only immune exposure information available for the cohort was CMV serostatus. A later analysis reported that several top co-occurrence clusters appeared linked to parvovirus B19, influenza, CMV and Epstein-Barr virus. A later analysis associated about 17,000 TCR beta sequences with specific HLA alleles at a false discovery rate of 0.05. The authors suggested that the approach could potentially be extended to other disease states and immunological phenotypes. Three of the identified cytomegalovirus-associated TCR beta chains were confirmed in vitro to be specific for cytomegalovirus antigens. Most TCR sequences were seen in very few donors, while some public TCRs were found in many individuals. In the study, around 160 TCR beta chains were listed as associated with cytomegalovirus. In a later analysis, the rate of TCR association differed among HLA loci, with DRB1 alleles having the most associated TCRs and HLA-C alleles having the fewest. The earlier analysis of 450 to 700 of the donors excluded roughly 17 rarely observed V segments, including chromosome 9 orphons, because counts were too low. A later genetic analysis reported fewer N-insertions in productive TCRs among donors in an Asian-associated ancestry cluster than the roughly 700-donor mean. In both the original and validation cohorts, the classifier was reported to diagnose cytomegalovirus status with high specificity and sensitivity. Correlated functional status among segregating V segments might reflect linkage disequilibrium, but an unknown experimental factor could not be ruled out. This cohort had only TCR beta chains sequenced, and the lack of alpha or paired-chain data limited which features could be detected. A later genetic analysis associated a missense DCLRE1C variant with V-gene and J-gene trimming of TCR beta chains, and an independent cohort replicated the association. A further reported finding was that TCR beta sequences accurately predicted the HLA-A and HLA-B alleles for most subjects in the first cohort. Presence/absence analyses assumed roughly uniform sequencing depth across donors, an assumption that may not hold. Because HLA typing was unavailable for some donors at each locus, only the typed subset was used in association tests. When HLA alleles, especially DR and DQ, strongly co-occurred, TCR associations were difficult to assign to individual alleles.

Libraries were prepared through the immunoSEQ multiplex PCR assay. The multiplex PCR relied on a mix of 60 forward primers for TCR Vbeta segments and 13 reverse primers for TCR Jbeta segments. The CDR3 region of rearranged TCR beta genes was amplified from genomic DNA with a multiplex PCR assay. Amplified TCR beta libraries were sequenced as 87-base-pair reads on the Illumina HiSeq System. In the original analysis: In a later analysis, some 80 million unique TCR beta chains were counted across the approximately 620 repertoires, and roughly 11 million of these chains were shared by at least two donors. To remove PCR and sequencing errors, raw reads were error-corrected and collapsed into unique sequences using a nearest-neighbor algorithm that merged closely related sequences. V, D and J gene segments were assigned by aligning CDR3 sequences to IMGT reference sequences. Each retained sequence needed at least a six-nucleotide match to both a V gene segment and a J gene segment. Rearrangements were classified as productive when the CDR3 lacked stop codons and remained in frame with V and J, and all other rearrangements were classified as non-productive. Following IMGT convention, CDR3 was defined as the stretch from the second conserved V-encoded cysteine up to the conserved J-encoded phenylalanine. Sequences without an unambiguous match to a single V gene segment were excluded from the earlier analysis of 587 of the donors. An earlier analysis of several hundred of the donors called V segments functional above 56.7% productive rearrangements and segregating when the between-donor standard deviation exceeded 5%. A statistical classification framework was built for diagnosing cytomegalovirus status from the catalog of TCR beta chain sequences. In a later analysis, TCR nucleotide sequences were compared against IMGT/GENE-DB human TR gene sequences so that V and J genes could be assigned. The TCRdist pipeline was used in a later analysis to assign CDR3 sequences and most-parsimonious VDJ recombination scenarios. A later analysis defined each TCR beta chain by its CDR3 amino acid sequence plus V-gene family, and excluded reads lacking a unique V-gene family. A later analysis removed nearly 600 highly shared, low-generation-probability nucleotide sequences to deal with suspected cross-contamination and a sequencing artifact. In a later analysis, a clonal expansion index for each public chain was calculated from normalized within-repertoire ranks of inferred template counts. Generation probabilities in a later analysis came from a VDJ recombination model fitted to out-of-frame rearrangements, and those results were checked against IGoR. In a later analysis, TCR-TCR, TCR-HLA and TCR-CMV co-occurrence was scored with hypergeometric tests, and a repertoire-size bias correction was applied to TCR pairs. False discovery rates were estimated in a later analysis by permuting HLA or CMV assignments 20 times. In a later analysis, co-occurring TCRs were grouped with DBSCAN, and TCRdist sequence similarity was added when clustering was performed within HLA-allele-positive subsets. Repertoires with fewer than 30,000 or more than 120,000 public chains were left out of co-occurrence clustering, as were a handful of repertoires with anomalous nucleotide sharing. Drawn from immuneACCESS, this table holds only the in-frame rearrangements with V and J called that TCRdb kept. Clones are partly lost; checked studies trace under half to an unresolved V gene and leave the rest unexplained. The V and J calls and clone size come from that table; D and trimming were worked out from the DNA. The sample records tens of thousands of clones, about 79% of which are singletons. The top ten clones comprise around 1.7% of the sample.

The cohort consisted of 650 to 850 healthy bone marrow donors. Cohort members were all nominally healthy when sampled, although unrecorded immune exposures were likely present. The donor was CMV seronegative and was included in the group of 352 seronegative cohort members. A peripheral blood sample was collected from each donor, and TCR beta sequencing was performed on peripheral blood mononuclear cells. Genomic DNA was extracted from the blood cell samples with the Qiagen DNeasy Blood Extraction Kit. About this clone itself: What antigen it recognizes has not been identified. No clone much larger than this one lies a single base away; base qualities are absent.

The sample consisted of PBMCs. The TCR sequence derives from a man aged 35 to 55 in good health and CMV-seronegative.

In nucleotide form, the sequence is TGTGCCAGCAGCGTGCGGGTGGGTTTGGGACAGAAGAGTGAAAAACTGTTTTTT. This is translated as CASSVRVGLGQKSEKLFF. Here the chain combines TRBV5-6 and TRBJ1-4, with 7 central nucleotides matching TRBD1. After removal of 4 bases from V and 7 bases from J, the junction retains 19 bases not matched to a gene. The CDR3 starts with the cysteine, ends with the phenylalanine, and has 18 residues. Kept here is only the CDR3 DNA, which spans 54 bases and is read in frame from base 1. Taken from the germline V gene, the CDR1 and CDR2 loops are SGHDT and YYEEEE.